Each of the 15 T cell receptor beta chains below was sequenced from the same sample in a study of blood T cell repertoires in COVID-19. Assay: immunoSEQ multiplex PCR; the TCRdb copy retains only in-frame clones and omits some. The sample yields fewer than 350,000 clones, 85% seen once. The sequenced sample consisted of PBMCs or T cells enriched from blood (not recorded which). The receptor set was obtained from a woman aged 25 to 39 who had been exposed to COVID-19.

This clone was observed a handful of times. The CDR3 sequence: CASSFGGGDRTIYF. The CDR3, as DNA: TGTGCCAGCAGTTTTGGTGGAGGGGATCGAACCATATATTTT. This chain joins TRBV28 and TRBJ1-3, with a possible D match to TRBD1 (5 bases). Germline loops: CDR1 MDHEN, CDR2 SYDVKM. The CDR3 length is 14 residues. Deletions cut 3 bases from V and 10 bases from J, with 16 bases between.

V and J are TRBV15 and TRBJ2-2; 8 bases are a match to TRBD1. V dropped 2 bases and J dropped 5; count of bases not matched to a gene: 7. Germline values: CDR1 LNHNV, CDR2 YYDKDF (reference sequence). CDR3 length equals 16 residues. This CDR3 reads CATSRSGTGGTGELFF. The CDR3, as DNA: TGTGCCACCAGCAGATCCGGGACAGGAGGTACCGGGGAGCTGTTTTTT.

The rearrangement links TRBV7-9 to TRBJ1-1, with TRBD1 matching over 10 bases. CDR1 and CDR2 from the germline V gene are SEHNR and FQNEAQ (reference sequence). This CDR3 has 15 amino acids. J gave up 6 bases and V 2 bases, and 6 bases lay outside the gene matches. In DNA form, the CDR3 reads TGTGCCAGCAGCTTAACAGGACAGGGGGACCCTGAAGCTTTCTTT. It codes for CASSLTGQGDPEAFF.

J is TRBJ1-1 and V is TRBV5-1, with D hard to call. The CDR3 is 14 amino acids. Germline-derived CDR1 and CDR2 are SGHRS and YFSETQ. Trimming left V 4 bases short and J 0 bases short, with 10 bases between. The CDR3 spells CASSLTNMNTEAFF. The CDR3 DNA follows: TGCGCCAGCAGCCTTACAAATATGAACACTGAAGCTTTCTTT. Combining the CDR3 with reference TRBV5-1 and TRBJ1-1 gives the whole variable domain KAGVTQTPRYLIKTRGQQVTLSCSPISGHRSVSWYQQTPGQGLQFLFEYFSETQRNKGNFPGRFSGRQFSNSRSEMNVSTLELGDSALYLCASSLTNMNTEAFFGQGTRLTVV.

DNA for the CDR3: TGTGCCAGCACTAGGGGGAAACAGCCCCAGCATTTT. Its protein is CASTRGKQPQHF. This chain connects TRBV28 to TRBJ1-5; possibly TRBD1 for D (6 bases). V lost 7 bases, J lost 7 bases, and 11 bases lay in between. Germline values: CDR1 MDHEN, CDR2 SYDVKM. CDR3 length: 12 amino acids.

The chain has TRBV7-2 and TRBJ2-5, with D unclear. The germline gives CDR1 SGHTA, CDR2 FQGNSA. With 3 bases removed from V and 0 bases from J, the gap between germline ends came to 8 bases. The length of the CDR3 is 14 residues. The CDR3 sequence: CASSLGQNQETQYF. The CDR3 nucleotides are TGTGCCAGCAGCTTGGGCCAGAACCAAGAGACCCAGTACTTC.

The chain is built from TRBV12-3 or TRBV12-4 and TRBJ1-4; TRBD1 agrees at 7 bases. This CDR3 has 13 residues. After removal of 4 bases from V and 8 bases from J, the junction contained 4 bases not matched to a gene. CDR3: CASSSRQGEKLFF. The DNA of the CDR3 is TGTGCCAGCAGTTCACGACAGGGCGAAAAACTGTTTTTT.

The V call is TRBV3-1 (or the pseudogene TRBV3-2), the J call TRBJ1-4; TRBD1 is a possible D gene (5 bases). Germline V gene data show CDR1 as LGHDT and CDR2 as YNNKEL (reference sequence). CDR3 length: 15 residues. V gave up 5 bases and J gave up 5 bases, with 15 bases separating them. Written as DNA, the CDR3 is TGTGCCAGCAGCTCGGGACTTACGCAAAATGAAAAACTGTTTTTT. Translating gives CASSSGLTQNEKLFF.

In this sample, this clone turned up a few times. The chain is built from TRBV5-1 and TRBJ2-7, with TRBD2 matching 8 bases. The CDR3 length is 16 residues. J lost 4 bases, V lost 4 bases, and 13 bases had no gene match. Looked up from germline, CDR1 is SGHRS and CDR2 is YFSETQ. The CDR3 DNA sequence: TGCGCCAGCAGCCCTGACGGGAGGGCAGATGAATACGAGCAGTACTTC. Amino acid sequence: CASSPDGRADEYEQYF. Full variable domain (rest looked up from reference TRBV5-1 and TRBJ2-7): KAGVTQTPRYLIKTRGQQVTLSCSPISGHRSVSWYQQTPGQGLQFLFEYFSETQRNKGNFPGRFSGRQFSNSRSEMNVSTLELGDSALYLCASSPDGRADEYEQYFGPGTRLTVT.

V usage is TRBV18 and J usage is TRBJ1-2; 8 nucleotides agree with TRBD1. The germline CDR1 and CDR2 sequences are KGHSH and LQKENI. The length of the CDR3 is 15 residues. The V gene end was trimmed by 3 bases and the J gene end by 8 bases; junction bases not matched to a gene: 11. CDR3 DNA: TGTGCCAGCTCACCCACAGGAAGGACAGGGATGGGCTACACCTTC. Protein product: CASSPTGRTGMGYTF.

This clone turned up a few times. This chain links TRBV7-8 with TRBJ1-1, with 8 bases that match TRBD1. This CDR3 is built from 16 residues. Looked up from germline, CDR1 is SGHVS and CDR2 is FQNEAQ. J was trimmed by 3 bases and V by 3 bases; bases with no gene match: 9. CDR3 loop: CASSFDRGMGDTEAFF. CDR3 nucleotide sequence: TGTGCCAGCAGCTTTGACAGGGGTATGGGTGACACTGAAGCTTTCTTT.

CDR3 loop: CSASNLQSSYEQYF. CDR3 nucleotides: TGCAGTGCTAGTAACTTACAGAGCTCCTACGAGCAGTACTTC. This chain connects TRBV20-1 to TRBJ2-7, with D unclear. Germline V gene sequence: CDR1 DFQATT, CDR2 SNEGSKA (reference sequence). Trimming cost V 3 bases and J 0 bases, with 12 bases left between them. CDR3 length: 14 residues.

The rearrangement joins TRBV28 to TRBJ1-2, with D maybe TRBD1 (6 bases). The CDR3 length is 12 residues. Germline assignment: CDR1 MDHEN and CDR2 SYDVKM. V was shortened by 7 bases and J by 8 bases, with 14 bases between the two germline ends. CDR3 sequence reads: CASTDTGIGYTF. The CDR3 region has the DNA TGTGCCAGCACAGACACAGGGATAGGCTACACCTTC.

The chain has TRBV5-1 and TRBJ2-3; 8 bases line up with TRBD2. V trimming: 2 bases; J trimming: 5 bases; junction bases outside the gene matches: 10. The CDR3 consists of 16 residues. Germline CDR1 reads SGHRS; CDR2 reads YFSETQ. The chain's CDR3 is CASSFFGAGAVDTQYF. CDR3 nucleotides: TGCGCCAGCAGCTTCTTTGGAGCGGGAGCTGTAGATACGCAGTATTTT.

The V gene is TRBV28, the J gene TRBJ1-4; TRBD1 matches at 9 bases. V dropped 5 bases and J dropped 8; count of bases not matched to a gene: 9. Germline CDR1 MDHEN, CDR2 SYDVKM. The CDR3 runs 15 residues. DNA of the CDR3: TGTGCCAGCAGTGTACCGGGACAGGGTTTGGAAAAACTGTTTTTT. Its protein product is CASSVPGQGLEKLFF.